This T cell receptor beta chain was retrieved from a study of metastatic and nonmetastatic thyroid tumors. Study background: Repertoires from malignant and benign thyroid patients were compared across blood and tumor or nodule tissue. Notes on the study in general: Reported TCR beta diversity, measured in blood and tumor, was significantly higher for malignant thyroid tumors than for benign nodules.

As handled by the study authors: It was from CDR3 differences across clinicopathological groups that a distant-metastasis classifier for papillary thyroid cancer was built. TCRdb reanalyzed the PCR reads via MiXCR. TCRdb's processing, not the authors', yielded these V and J calls. The table shows approximately 15,000 clones, with 23% occurring only once. Thyroid surgery was preceded by no treatment in any patient. As concerns this clone: Its antigen is not identified.

Sequenced sample: adjacent normal tissue. The receptor's source is a female donor with papillary thyroid cancer or a benign thyroid nodule (not recorded which). Some clones in this sample may be carry-over from other donors' samples.

The CDR3 DNA follows: TGCAGTGCTATATATGCTAGCGGGGCGGGAGAGCAGTACTTC. Residues: CSAIYASGAGEQYF. This chain connects TRBV20-1 to TRBJ2-7, with TRBD2 matching over 9 bases. This CDR3 region has 14 residues. Germline values: CDR1 DFQATT, CDR2 SNEGSKA (reference sequence). Germline trimming cut 4 bases from V and 7 bases from J; bases unmatched to any gene: 11.